The rows below give T cell receptor beta chains drawn from one sample of a study of radiation and T cells in renal cell carcinoma. The table came from immunoSEQ multiplex PCR; TCRdb's copy has only in-frame clones and leaves some out. The sample has about 140,000 clones, around four fifths seen once. This material consisted of blood, taken from a patient whose treatment included radiotherapy and nephrectomy. The origin of the receptors is a woman in her 50s with renal cell carcinoma. Each CDR3 is given with its conserved first and last residue. The D gene is left open where the match is weak. Some rows have no size entry. The others give once, few or many, or a class for an expanded clone.

NA,NA,TRBV23-1,TRBJ2-7,TGCGCCAGCAGTCCTCTCCCAAGGAGCGCCTACGAGCAGTACTTC,CASSPLPRSAYEQYF
NA,NA,TRBV25-1,TRBJ2-5,TGTGCCAGCAGTGAAAAAGAGACCCAGTACTTC,CASSEKETQYF
NA,NA,TRBV9,TRBJ2-7,TGTGCCAGCAGCCCTCGATCTGGGCTCTACGAGCAGTACTTC,CASSPRSGLYEQYF
NA,TRBD1,TRBV5-1,TRBJ1-2,TGCGCCAGCAGCGACGGGACAGGCCTTAATTATGGCTACACCTTC,CASSDGTGLNYGYTF
NA,NA,TRBV19,TRBJ2-7,TGTGCCAGTAGTCCGCTAAGGGGGGGGGCCGAGCAGTACTTC,CASSPLRGGAEQYF
NA,NA,TRBV28,TRBJ1-3,TGTGCCAGCAGTTCACAGGCGGCTGGAAACACCATATATTTT,CASSSQAAGNTIYF
NA,TRBD2,TRBV9,TRBJ2-2,TGTGCCAGCAGCGTCCTAGCGGGAGGGAACACCGGGGAGCTGTTTTTT,CASSVLAGGNTGELFF
NA,NA,TRBV18,TRBJ1-3,TGTGCCAGCTCACTCTCCCGGGGTGGAAACACCATATATTTT,CASSLSRGGNTIYF
NA,TRBD2,TRBV6-5,TRBJ2-7,TGTGCCAGCAGTTACTCCACGGGAGGTTACGAGCAGTACTTC,CASSYSTGGYEQYF
NA,NA,TRBV19,TRBJ1-2,TGTGCCAGTCGTCTCGGACTCATCTATGGCTACACCTTC,CASRLGLIYGYTF
NA,NA,TRBV9,TRBJ2-3,TGTGCCAGCAGCGATACCCCGGCAGCCCCCGGCCCAGATACGCAGTATTTT,CASSDTPAAPGPDTQYF
once,NA,TRBV30,TRBJ1-2,TGTGCCTGGAGTGTAACGGTTACTAACTATGGCTACACCTTC,CAWSVTVTNYGYTF
once,TRBD2,TRBV5-1,TRBJ2-3,TGCGCCAGTACCCTAGCGGAGAGCACAGATACGCAGTATTTT,CASTLAESTDTQYF
NA,TRBD1,TRBV18,TRBJ1-1,TGTGCCAGCTCCACCGGACAGGGATCTTTCTTT,CASSTGQGSFF
once,NA,TRBV6-5,TRBJ1-6,TGTGCCAGCAGTTACTCTCCGTGGCAAAATAATTCACCCCTCCACTTT,CASSYSPWQNNSPLHF
NA,NA,TRBV5-1,TRBJ1-2,TGCGCCAGCAGCTCCCGGGGAGACAACTATGGCTACACCTTC,CASSSRGDNYGYTF
NA,TRBD2,TRBV6-6,TRBJ2-2,TGTGCCAGCAGAAACCGGGACTACCTGATCACCGGGGAGCTGTTTTTT,CASRNRDYLITGELFF
NA,NA,TRBV5-6,TRBJ1-5,TGTGCCAGCAGCTTTAGCAATCAGCCCCAGCATTTT,CASSFSNQPQHF
NA,TRBD1,TRBV10-3,TRBJ1-6,TGTGCCATCAGTGGCGAGGGGGCTGGTTCACCCCTCCACTTT,CAISGEGAGSPLHF
NA,NA,TRBV7-2,TRBJ2-7,TGTGCCAGCAGCTTTCCAGGGAACGAGCAGTACTTC,CASSFPGNEQYF
NA,TRBD1,TRBV5-6,TRBJ2-2,TGTGCCAGCAGCCTTGACAGGGGGACTCAAACCGGGGAGCTGTTTTTT,CASSLDRGTQTGELFF
NA,TRBD1,TRBV27,TRBJ1-2,TGTGCCAGCAGTCTCGGGACAGCCTATGGCTACACCTTC,CASSLGTAYGYTF
NA,NA,TRBV5-6,TRBJ1-5,TGTGCCAGCAGCCCTCGAGTCGGCAATCAGCCCCAGCATTTT,CASSPRVGNQPQHF
NA,NA,TRBV6-5,TRBJ2-7,TGTGCCAGCAGAGGGTCCTCCTACGAGCAGTACTTC,CASRGSSYEQYF
NA,NA,TRBV2,TRBJ2-7,TGTGCCAGCTTTCTGGAGGGTGGGACCTACGAGCAGTACTTC,CASFLEGGTYEQYF
NA,NA,TRBV5-4,TRBJ2-3,TGTGCCAGCAGCTTGGGGGGCAGGGCTAGGGGCACAGATACGCAGTATTTT,CASSLGGRARGTDTQYF
NA,TRBD1,TRBV5-1,TRBJ1-4,TGCGCCAGCAGCTTGAACAGGGGGGGCGCCAATGAAAAACTGTTTTTT,CASSLNRGGANEKLFF
once,NA,TRBV5-4,TRBJ1-6,TGTGCCAGCAGCCCGGAAATGGAGTCCTATAATTCACCCCTCCACTTT,CASSPEMESYNSPLHF
NA,NA,TRBV7-2,TRBJ1-1,TGTGCCAGCAGAACTGGACAGCTCATGAACACTGAAGCTTTCTTT,CASRTGQLMNTEAFF
NA,NA,TRBV6-6,TRBJ1-1,TGTGCCAGCAGTGAAGTCGAAGCTTTCTTT,CASSEVEAFF
NA,NA,TRBV5-1,TRBJ2-7,TGCGCCAGCAGCGGAGATGCTACCTACGAGCAGTACTTC,CASSGDATYEQYF
NA,TRBD1,TRBV15,TRBJ1-2,TGTGCCACCAGCAGGTATACCGGGACAGCCTATGGCTACACCTTC,CATSRYTGTAYGYTF
NA,NA,TRBV30,TRBJ2-1,TGTGCCTGGAGTGTTTCGCTGACTTCTAATGAGCAGTTCTTC,CAWSVSLTSNEQFF
NA,TRBD2,TRBV5-1,TRBJ2-2,TGCGCCAGCAGCTTAGGGCTAGCGGTCAACACCGGGGAGCTGTTTTTT,CASSLGLAVNTGELFF
once,TRBD1,TRBV27,TRBJ2-7,TGTGCCAGCAGGTCGGACAGGGCAACCTCCTACGAGCAGTACTTC,CASRSDRATSYEQYF
NA,NA,TRBV7-2,TRBJ2-7,TGTGCCAGCAGCTTAGCGCACAGCCCCTACGAGCAGTACTTC,CASSLAHSPYEQYF
NA,TRBD1,TRBV10-3,TRBJ1-1,TGTGCCATCCGTACTCTCCCAGCGACAACCAGGGGGGGGACTGAAGCTTTCTTT,CAIRTLPATTRGGTEAFF
NA,NA,TRBV7-9,TRBJ1-1,TGTGCCAGCAGCCAAGGGGTGACGAACACTGAAGCTTTCTTT,CASSQGVTNTEAFF
NA,NA,TRBV5-1,TRBJ2-6,TGCGCCAGCAGCCGCGGAGACTCTGGGGCCAACGTCCTGACTTTC,CASSRGDSGANVLTF
once,NA,TRBV7-9,TRBJ2-1,TGTGCCAGCAGCTCGGATAGCGGTGAGCAGTTCTTC,CASSSDSGEQFF
NA,NA,TRBV7-2,TRBJ2-6,TGTGCCAGCAGCCGTCGATTCGGGGACTCTTACTCTGGGGCCAACGTCCTGACTTTC,CASSRRFGDSYSGANVLTF
NA,TRBD1,TRBV10-3,TRBJ2-1,TGTGCCATCAGTGAGTCTGGGACAGGGGACTCCCAGGACAATGAGCAGTTCTTC,CAISESGTGDSQDNEQFF